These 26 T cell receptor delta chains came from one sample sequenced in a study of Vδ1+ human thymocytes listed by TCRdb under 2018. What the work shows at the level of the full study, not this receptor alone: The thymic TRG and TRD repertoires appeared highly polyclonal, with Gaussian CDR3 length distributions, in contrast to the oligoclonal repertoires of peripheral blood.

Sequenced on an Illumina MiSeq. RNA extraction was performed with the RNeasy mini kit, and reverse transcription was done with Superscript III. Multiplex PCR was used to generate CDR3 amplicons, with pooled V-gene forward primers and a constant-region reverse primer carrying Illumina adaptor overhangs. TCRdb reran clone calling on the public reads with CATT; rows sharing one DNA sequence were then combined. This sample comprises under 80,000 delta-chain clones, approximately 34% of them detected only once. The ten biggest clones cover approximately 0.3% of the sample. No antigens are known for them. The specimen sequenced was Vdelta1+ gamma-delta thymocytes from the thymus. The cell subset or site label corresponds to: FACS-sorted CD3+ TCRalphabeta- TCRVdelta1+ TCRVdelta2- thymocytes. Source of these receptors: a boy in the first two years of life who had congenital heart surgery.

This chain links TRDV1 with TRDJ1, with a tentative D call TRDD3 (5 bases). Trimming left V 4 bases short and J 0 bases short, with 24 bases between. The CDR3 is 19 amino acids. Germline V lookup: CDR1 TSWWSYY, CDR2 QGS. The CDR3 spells CALGVIGKGGYAYTDKLIF. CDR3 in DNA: TGTGCTCTTGGGGTCATTGGGAAGGGGGGGTACGCGTACACCGATAAACTCATCTTT.

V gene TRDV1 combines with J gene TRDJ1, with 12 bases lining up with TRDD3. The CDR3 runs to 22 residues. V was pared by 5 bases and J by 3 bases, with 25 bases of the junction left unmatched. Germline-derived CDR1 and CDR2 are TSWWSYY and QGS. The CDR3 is CALGYSFLPYWGIPGEADKLIF. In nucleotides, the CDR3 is TGTGCTCTTGGGTACTCCTTCCTACCGTACTGGGGGATACCGGGAGAGGCCGATAAACTCATCTTT.

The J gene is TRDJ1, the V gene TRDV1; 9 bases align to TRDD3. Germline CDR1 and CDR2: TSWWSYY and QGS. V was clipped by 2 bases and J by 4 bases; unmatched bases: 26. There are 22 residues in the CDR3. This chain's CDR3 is CALGELPAPVRWGIVRGDKLIF. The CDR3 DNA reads TGTGCTCTTGGGGAATTACCTGCCCCCGTGCGCTGGGGGATCGTACGGGGCGATAAACTCATCTTT.

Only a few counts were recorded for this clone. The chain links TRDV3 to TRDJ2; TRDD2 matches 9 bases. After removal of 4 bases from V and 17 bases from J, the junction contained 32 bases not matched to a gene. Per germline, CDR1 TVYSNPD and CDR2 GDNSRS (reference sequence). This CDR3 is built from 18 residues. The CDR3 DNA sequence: TGTGCCTCCCTAGGATTCGTGCCTTCCTACGGTAGCTATCTGGGCCTTTTCTTT. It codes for CASLGFVPSYGSYLGLFF.

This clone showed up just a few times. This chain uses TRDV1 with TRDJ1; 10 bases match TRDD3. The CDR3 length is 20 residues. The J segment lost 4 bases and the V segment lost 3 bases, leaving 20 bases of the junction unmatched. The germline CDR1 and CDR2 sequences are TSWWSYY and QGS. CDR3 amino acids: CALGDRPSSQLGDGGDKLIF. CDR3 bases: TGTGCTCTTGGGGATCGGCCTTCCTCACAACTGGGGGATGGAGGCGATAAACTCATCTTT.

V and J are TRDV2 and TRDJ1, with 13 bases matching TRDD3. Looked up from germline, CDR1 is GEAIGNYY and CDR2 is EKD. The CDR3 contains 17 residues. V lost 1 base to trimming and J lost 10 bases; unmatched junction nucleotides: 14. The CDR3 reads CACDTLLGDTRGVILIF. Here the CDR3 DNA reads TGTGCCTGTGACACTTTACTGGGGGATACGCGCGGGGTGATACTCATCTTT.

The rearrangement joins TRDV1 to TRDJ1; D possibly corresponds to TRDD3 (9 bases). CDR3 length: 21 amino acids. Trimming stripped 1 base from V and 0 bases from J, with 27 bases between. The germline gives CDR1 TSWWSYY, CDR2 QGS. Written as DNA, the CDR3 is TGTGCTCTTGGGGAACCTTCCTACGGCTGGGGGATTACCGTAGACACCGATAAACTCATCTTT. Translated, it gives CALGEPSYGWGITVDTDKLIF.

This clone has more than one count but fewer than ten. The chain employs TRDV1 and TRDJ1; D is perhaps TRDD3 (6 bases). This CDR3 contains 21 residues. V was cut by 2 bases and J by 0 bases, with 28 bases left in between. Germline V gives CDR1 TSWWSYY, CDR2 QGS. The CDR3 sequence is CALGESSQERVGILYTDKLIF. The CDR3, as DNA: TGTGCTCTTGGGGAATCCTCCCAAGAAAGGGTGGGGATCCTGTACACCGATAAACTCATCTTT.

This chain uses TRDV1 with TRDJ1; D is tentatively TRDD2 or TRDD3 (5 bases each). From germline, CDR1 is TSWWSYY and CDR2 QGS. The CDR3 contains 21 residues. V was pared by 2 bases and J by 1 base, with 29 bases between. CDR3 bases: TGTGCTCTTGGGGAAAGGTGCCCTACCCGTACTCAGGGGGTCCCCACCGATAAACTCATCTTT. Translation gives CALGERCPTRTQGVPTDKLIF.

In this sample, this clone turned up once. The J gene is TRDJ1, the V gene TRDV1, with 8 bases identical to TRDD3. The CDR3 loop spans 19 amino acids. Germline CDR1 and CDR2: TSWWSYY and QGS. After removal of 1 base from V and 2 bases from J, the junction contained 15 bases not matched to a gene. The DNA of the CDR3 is TGTGCTCTTGGGGAACCCCCCCCTCTTGGCGGGATACGTACCGATAAACTCATCTTT. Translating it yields CALGEPPPLGGIRTDKLIF.

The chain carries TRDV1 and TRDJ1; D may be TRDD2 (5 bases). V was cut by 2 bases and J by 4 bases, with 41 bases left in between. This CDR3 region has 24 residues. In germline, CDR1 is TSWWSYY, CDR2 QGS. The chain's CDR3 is CALGEGQKTSAGFSCRKRDDKLIF. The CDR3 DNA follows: TGTGCTCTTGGGGAAGGGCAGAAGACTTCCGCCGGTTTCTCTTGCCGAAAAAGAGACGATAAACTCATCTTT.

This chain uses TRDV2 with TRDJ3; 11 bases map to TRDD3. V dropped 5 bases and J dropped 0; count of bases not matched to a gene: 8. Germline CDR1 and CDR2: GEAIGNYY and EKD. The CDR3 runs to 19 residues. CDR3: CACALGDTPSSWDTRQMFF. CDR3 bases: TGTGCCTGTGCTCTGGGGGATACTCCGAGCTCCTGGGACACCCGACAGATGTTTTTC.

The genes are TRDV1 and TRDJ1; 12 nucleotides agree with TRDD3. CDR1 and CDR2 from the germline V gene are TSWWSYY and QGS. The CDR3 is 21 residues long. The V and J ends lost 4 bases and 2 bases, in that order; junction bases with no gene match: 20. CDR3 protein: CALGVLPRQFTGGYLTDKLIF. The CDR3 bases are TGTGCTCTTGGGGTCCTGCCCCGCCAATTCACTGGGGGATACTTAACCGATAAACTCATCTTT.

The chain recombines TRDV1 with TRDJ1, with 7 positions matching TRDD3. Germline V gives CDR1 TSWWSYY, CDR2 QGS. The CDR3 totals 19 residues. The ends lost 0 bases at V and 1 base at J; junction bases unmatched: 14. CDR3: CALGELVLVWGLLTDKLIF. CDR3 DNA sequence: TGTGCTCTTGGGGAACTTGTACTGGTCTGGGGGCTGCTCACCGATAAACTCATCTTT.

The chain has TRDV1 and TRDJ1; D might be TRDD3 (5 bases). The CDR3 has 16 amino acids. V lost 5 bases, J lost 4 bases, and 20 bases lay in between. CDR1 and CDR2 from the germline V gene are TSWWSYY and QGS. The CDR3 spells CALGTPFRDWRDKLIF. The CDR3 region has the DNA TGTGCTCTTGGGACACCTTTTCGAGACTGGCGCGATAAACTCATCTTT.

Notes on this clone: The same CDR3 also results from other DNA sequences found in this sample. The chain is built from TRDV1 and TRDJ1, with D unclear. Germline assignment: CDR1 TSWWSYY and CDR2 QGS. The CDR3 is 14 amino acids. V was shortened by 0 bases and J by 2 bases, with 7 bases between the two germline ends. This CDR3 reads CALGELEGTDKLIF. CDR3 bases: TGTGCTCTTGGGGAACTCGAGGGGACCGATAAACTCATCTTT.

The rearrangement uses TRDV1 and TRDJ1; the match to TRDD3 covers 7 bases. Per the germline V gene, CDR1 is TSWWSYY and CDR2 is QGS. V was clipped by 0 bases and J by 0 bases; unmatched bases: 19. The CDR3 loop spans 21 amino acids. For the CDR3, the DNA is TGTGCTCTTGGGGAACTGACCGTCCATACTGGGGATATACCCTACACCGATAAACTCATCTTT. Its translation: CALGELTVHTGDIPYTDKLIF.

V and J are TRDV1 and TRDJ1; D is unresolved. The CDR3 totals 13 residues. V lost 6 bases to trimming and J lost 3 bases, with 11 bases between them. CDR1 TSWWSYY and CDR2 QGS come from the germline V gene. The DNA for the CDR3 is TGTGCTCTTGGTGTTCTAGGAGCCGATAAACTCATCTTT. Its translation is CALGVLGADKLIF.

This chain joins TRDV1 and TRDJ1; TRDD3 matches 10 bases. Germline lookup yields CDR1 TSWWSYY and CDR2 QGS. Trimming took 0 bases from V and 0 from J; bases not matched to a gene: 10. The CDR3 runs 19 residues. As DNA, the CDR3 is TGTGCTCTTGGGGAACTAACGCGGTCTACTGGGGGATACACCGATAAACTCATCTTT. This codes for CALGELTRSTGGYTDKLIF.

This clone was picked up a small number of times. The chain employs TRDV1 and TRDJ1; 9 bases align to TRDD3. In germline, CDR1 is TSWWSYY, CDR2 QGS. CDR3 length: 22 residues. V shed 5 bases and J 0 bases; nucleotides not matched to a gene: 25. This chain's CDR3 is CALGTLPGSYYGGYPYTDKLIF. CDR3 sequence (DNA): TGTGCTCTTGGGACCCTTCCGGGTAGTTATTATGGGGGATATCCGTACACCGATAAACTCATCTTT.

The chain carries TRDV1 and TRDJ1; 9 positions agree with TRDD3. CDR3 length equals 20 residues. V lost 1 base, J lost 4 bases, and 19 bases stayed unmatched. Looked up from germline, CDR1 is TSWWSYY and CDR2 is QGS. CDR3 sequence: CALGEPTAGGFSIHRDKLIF. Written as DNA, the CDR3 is TGTGCTCTTGGGGAACCTACCGCTGGGGGATTTTCAATACATCGCGATAAACTCATCTTT.

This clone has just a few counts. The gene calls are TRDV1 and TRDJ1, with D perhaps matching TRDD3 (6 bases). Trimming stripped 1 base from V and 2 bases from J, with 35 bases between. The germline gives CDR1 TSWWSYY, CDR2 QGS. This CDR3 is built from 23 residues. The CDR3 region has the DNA TGTGCTCTTGGGGAACACAGGGTCCTTGTCTTACTGGGTCCGAAACTCTTGACCGATAAACTCATCTTT. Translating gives CALGEHRVLVLLGPKLLTDKLIF.

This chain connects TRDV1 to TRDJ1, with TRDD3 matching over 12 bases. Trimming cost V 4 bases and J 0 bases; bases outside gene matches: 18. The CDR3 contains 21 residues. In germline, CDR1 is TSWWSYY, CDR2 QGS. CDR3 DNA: TGTGCTCTTGGGGCGCATAGTCCTGCTACTGGGGGATACAGGTACACCGATAAACTCATCTTT. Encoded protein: CALGAHSPATGGYRYTDKLIF.

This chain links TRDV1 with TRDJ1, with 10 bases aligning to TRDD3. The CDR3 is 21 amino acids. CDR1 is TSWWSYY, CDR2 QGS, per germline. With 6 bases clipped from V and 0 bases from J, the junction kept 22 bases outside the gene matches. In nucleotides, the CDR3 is TGTGCTCTTGGAGGCTTCCCCGGGAGACTGGGGGATCGGGCGTACACCGATAAACTCATCTTT. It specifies CALGGFPGRLGDRAYTDKLIF.

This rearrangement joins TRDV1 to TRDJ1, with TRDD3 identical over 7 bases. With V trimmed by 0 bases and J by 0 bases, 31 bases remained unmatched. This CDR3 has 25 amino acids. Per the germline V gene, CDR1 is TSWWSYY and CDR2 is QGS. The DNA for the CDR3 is TGTGCTCTTGGGGAACTATGGCCTTCTCTAAGCCCTCTGGGGGGTGCCTTTTTGTACACCGATAAACTCATCTTT. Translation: CALGELWPSLSPLGGAFLYTDKLIF.

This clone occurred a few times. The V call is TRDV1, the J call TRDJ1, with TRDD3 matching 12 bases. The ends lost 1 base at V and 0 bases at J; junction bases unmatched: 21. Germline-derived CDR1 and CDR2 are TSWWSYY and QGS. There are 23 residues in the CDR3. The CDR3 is CALGERRSSYAKLGDTYTDKLIF. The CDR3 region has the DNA TGTGCTCTTGGGGAACGAAGGTCCTCCTACGCAAAACTGGGGGATACCTACACCGATAAACTCATCTTT.